This entry lists 3 T cell receptor beta chains sequenced from one sample in a study of human T cells and chemical hapten exposure. In TCRdb, the RACE reads were re-called with MiXCR into one record per CDR3 protein. The sample lists about 120,000 distinct CDR3 sequences, about 13% occurring once. Time point meaning: pre-sensitization, week 0. Treatment specified: therapeutic diphenylcyclopropenone sensitization with weekly scalp DPC. This specimen was whole blood, taken in connection with sensitization to the hapten diphenylcyclopropenone (DPC). Receptors originate from a woman under 30 with alopecia areata. Some clones in this sample may be carry-over from other donors' samples.

This clonotype was detected only a few times. The rearrangement joins TRBV5-1 to TRBJ1-1; tentative D call: TRBD1 (6 bases). The CDR3 has 15 residues. CDR1 is SGHRS and CDR2 is YFSETQ in the germline V gene. V gave up 1 base and J gave up 0 bases, with 10 bases separating them. The CDR3: CASSLQDSMNTEAFF. CDR3 bases: TGCGCCAGCAGCTTGCAGGACAGTATGAACACTGAAGCTTTCTTT.

The chain couples TRBV29-1 to TRBJ1-3; TRBD1 matches 8 bases. Germline loops: CDR1 SQVTM, CDR2 ANQGSEA. The CDR3 is 16 residues long. J gave up 4 bases and V 1 base, and 9 bases lay outside the gene matches. CDR3 sequence (DNA): TGCAGCGTTGAAGCGGCGGGACAGGTCGAAGGAAACACCATATATTTT. Translation gives CSVEAAGQVEGNTIYF.

Only a few counts were recorded for this clonotype. The V call is TRBV6-6, the J call TRBJ1-3; D gene uncertain. Trimming pared 0 bases from V and 2 bases from J, leaving 5 bases between. This CDR3 is built from 14 residues. The germline V gene has CDR1 MNHNY and CDR2 SVGAGI (reference sequence). As DNA, the CDR3 is TGTGCCAGCAGTTACTCCAGACCTGGAAACACCATATATTTT. Its protein is CASSYSRPGNTIYF.